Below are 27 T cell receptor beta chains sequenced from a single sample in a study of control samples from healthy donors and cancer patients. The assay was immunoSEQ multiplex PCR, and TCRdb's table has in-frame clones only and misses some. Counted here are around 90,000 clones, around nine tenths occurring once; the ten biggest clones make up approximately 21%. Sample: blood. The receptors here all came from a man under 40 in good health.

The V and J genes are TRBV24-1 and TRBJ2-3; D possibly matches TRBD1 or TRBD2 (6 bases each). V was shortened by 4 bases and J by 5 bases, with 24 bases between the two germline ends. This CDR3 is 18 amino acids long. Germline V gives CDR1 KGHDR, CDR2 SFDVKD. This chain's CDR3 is CATSDSPSNGGGEDTQYF. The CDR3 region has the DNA TGTGCCACCAGTGACTCCCCCTCTAACGGAGGGGGTGAAGATACGCAGTATTTT.

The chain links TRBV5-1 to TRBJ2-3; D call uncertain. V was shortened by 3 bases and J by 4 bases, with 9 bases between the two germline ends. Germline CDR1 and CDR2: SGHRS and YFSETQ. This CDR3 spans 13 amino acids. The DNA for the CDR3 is TGCGCCAGCAGCTGGCCAAGCGCAGATACGCAGTATTTT. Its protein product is CASSWPSADTQYF.

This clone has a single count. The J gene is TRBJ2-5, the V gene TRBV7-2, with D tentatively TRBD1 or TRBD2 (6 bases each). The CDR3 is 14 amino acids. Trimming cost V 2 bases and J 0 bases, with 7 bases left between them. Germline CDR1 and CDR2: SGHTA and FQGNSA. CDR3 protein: CASSLRGDQETQYF. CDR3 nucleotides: TGTGCCAGCAGCTTAAGGGGGGACCAAGAGACCCAGTACTTC.

CDR3 nucleotide sequence: TGTGCCAGCAGCGTGGACGGCTACGAGCAGTACGTC. As protein: CASSVDGYEQYV. V usage is TRBV5-4 and J usage is TRBJ2-7; D gene ambiguous. Germline lookup yields CDR1 SGHNT and CDR2 YYREEE (reference sequence). Trimming cost V 4 bases and J 3 bases, with 8 bases left between them. The CDR3 has 12 amino acids.

The CDR3 region is CASTPLRRTGELFF. The CDR3 DNA reads TGTGCCAGCACCCCTCTTCGGCGGACCGGGGAGCTGTTTTTT. The chain employs TRBV6-5 and TRBJ2-2; D remains unclear. The CDR3 is 14 amino acids. Per the germline V gene, CDR1 is MNHEY and CDR2 is SVGAGI. Trimming removed 7 bases at V and 5 bases at J, with 14 bases between.

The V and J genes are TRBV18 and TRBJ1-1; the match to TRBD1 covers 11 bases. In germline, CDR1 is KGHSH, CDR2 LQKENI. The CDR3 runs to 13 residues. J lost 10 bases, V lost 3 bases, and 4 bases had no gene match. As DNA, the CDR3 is TGTGCCAGCTCACCGGGACAGGGGGTAGCAGCTTTCTTT. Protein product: CASSPGQGVAAFF.

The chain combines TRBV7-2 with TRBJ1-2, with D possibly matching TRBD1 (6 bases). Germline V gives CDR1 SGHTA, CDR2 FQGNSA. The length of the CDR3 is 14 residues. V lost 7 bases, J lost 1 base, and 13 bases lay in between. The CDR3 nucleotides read TGTGCCAGCATGAGCAGGGGAAATAACTATGGCTACACCTTC. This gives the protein CASMSRGNNYGYTF.

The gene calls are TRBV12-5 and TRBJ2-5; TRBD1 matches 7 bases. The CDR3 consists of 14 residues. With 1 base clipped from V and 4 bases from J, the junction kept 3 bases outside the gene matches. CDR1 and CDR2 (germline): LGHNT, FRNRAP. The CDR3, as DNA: TGTGCTAGTGGTTTGGGACAGGGAGTAGAGACCCAGTACTTC. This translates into CASGLGQGVETQYF.

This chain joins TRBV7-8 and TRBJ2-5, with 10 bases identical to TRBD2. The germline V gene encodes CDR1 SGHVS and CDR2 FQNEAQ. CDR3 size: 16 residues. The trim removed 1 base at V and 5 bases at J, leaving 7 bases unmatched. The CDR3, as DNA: TGTGCCAGCAGCTTAGAAGCTAGCGGGGGTTGGGAGACCCAGTACTTC. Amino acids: CASSLEASGGWETQYF.

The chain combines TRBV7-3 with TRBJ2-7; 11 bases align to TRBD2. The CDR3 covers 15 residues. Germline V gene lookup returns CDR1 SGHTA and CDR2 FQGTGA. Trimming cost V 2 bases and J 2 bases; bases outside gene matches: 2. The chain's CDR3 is CASSLLAGGPYEQYF. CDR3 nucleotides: TGTGCCAGCAGCTTATTAGCGGGGGGGCCCTACGAGCAGTACTTC.

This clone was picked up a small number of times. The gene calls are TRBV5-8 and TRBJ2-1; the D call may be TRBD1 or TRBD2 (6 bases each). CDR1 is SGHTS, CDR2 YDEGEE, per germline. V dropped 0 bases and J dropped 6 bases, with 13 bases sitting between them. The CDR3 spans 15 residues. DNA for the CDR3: TGTGCCAGCAGCTTGGTCACGGGGGCGGTCAATGAGCAGTTCTTC. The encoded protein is CASSLVTGAVNEQFF.

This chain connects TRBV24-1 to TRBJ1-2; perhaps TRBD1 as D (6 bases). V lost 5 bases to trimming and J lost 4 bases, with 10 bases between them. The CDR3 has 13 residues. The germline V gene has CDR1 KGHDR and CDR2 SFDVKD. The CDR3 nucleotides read TGTGCCACCAGTGGTTCGGACAGCTATGGCTACACCTTC. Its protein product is CATSGSDSYGYTF.

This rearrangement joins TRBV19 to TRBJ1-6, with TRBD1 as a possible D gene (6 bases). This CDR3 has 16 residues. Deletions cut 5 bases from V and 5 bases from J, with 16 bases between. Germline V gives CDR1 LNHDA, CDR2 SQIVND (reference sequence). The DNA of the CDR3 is TGTGCCAGTAGTGCCCCAGGAAGGACAGATAATTCACCCCTCCACTTT. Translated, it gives CASSAPGRTDNSPLHF.

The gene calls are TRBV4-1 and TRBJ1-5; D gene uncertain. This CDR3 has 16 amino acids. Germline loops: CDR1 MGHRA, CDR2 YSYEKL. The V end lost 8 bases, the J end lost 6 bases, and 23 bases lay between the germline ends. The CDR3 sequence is CASGIEGGRGSQPQHF. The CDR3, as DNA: TGCGCCAGCGGGATAGAGGGAGGGCGCGGTAGTCAGCCCCAGCATTTT.

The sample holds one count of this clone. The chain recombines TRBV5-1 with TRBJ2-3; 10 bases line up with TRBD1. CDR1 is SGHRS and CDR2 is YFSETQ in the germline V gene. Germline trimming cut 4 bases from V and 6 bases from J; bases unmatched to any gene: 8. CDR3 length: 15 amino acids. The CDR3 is CASSGTGVVGDTQYF. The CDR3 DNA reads TGCGCCAGCAGCGGGACAGGGGTAGTCGGGGATACGCAGTATTTT.

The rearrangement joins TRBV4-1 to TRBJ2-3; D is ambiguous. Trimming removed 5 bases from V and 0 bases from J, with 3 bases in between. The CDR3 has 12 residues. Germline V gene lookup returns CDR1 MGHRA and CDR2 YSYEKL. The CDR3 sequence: CASSFSTDTQYF. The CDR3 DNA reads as TGCGCCAGCAGCTTTAGCACAGATACGCAGTATTTT.

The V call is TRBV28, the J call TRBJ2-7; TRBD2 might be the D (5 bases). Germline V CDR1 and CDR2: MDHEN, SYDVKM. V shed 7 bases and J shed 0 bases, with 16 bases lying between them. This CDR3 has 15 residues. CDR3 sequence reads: CASNQPGRGSYEQYF. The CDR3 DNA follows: TGTGCCAGCAATCAACCGGGAAGAGGCTCCTACGAGCAGTACTTC. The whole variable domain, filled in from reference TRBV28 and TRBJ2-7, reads DVKVTQSSRYLVKRTGEKVFLECVQDMDHENMFWYRQDPGLGLRLIYFSYDVKMKEKGDIPEGYSVSREKKERFSLILESASTNQTSMYLCASNQPGRGSYEQYFGPGTRLTVT.

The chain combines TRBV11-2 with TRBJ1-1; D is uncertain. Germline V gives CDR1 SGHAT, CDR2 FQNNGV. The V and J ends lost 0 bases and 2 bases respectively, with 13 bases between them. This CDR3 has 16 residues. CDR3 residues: CASSLEGRAVNTEAFF. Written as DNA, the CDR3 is TGTGCCAGCAGCTTAGAAGGTCGGGCGGTAAACACTGAAGCTTTCTTT.

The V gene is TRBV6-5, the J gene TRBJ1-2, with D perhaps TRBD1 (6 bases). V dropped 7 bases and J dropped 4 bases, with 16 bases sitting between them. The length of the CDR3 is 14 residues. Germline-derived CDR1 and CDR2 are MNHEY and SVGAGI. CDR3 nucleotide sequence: TGTGCCAGCAACAACAGGGATGGGGTCTATGGCTACACCTTC. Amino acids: CASNNRDGVYGYTF.

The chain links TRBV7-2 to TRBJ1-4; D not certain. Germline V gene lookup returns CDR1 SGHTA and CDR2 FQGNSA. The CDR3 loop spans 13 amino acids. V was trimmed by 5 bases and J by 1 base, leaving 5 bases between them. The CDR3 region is CASSSLTNEKLFF. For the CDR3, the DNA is TGTGCCAGCAGCAGCCTAACTAATGAAAAACTGTTTTTT.

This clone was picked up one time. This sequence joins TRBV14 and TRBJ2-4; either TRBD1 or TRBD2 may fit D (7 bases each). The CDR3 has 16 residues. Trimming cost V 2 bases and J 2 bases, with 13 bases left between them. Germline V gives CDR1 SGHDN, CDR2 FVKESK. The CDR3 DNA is TGTGCCAGCAGCCAATTCCAGGGGGGGACCAAAAACATTCAGTACTTC. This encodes CASSQFQGGTKNIQYF. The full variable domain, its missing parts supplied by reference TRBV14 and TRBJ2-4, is EAGVTQFPSHSVIEKGQTVTLRCDPISGHDNLYWYRRVMGKEIKFLLHFVKESKQDESGMPNNRFLAERTGGTYSTLKVQPAELEDSGVYFCASSQFQGGTKNIQYFGAGTRLSVL.

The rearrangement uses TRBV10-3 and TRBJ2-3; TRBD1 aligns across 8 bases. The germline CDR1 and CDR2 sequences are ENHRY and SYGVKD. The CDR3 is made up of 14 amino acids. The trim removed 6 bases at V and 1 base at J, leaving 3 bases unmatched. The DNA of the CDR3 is TGTGCCATCAGAAAGGGACAGGGCACAGATACGCAGTATTTT. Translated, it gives CAIRKGQGTDTQYF.

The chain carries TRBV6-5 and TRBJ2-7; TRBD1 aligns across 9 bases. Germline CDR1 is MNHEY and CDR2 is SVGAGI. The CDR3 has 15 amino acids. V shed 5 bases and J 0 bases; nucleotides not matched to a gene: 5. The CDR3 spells CASSPGTGNSYEQYV. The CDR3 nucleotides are TGTGCCAGCAGTCCCGGGACAGGGAACTCCTACGAGCAGTACGTC.

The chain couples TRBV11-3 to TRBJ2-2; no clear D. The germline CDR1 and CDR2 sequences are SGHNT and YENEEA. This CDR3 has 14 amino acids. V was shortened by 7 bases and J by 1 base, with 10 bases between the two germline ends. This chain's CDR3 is CASTPTVNTGELFF. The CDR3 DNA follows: TGTGCCAGCACCCCGACGGTGAACACCGGGGAGCTGTTTTTT.

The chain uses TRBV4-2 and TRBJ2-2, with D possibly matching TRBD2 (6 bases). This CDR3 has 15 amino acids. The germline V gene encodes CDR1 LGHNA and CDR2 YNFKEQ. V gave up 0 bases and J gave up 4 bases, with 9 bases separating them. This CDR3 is CASSQEGDFTGELFF. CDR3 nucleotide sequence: TGTGCCAGCAGCCAAGAAGGGGACTTCACCGGGGAGCTGTTTTTT.

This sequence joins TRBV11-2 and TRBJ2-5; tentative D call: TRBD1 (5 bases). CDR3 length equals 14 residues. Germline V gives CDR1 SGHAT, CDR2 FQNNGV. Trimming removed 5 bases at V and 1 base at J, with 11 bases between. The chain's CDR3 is CASSVRTFQETQYF. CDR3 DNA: TGTGCCAGCAGCGTCCGGACATTCCAAGAGACCCAGTACTTC. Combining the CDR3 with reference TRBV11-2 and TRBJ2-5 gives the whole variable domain EAGVAQSPRYKIIEKRQSVAFWCNPISGHATLYWYQQILGQGPKLLIQFQNNGVVDDSQLPKDRFSAERLKGVDSTLKIQPAKLEDSAVYLCASSVRTFQETQYFGPGTRLLVL.

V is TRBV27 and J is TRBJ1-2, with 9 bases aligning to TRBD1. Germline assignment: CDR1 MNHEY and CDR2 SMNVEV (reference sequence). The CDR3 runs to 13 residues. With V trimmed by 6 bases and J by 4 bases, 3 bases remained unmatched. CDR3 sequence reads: CASSRDRVYGYTF. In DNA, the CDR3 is TGTGCCAGCAGCCGGGACAGGGTCTATGGCTACACCTTC.